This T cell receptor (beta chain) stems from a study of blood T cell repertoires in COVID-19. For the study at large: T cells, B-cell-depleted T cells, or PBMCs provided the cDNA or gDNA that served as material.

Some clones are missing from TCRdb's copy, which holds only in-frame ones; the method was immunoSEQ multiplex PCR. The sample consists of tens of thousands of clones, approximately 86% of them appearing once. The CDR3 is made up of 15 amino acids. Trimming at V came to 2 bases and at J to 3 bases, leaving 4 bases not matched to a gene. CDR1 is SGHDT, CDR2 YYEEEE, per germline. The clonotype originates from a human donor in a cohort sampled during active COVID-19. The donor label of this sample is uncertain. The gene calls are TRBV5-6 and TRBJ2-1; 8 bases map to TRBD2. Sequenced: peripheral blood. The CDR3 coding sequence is TGTGCCAGCAGCTTTGAACTAGCGGACTACAATGAGCAGTTCTTC. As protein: CASSFELADYNEQFF.